Described below is a single TCR beta chain sequence and its context. No antigen is known for it. Produced via immunoSEQ multiplex PCR; TCRdb's table is partial and in-frame only. Among some 83,000 clones listed, approximately 95% were seen once. This sample is part of a study of cytomegalovirus exposure and HLA in healthy donors. The study, taken as a whole, reports: In vitro work confirmed that a few CMV-associated chains recognize CMV antigens. The majority of TCR sequences were rare, yet some public TCRs appeared in many donors. The study labeled 180 or so TCR beta chains cytomegalovirus-associated. According to a subsequent analysis, TCR clusters identified in the first cohort showed a tendency to co-occur across the 110 or so validation repertoires.

The CDR3 covers 14 residues. Between the trimmed V and J ends, which lost 0 bases and 4 bases, there was a span of 9 bases. Germline V gives CDR1 LGHNA, CDR2 YSLEER. The sequencing sample was made of PBMCs. This chain uses TRBV4-3 with TRBJ2-5, with a possible D match to TRBD1 (6 bases). The sequence was collected from a woman younger than 30 in good health and CMV-seropositive. CDR3 in amino acids: CASSQDSRGETQYF. CDR3 bases: TGCGCCAGCAGCCAAGATTCCAGGGGAGAGACCCAGTACTTC.